Listed below are T cell receptor beta chains from one sample, sequenced in a study of identical twins. A single record per CDR3 protein comes from TCRdb applying MiXCR to the 5' RACE reads. The repertoire has over 500,000 distinct CDR3 sequences, around 20% of them found once; the top ten carry about 0.99%. The sample also formed part of further work on T cells expressing NK-cell markers.

The sequenced material came from CD4+ T cells sorted from blood. These receptors all stem from a woman between 18 and 29 years old in good health. Both conserved end residues are part of each CDR3. Each record gives: J gene, D gene, V gene, clone size, CDR3 DNA, CDR3 protein. A D gene is named only where the DNA matches it firmly. Clone sizes are given selectively: once, few, many, or a class where the clone is expanded.

J gene: TRBJ1-2
D gene: -
V gene: TRBV6-1
clone size: -
CDR3 DNA: TGTGCCAGCAGTGACCCCCGTGGGAAAGGCTACACCTTC
CDR3 protein: CASSDPRGKGYTF

J gene: TRBJ1-1
D gene: -
V gene: TRBV12-3/TRBV12-4
clone size: -
CDR3 DNA: TGTGCCAGCAGCCCCCCTCAGGAGTGGCGAGCTTTCTTT
CDR3 protein: CASSPPQEWRAFF

J gene: TRBJ2-1
D gene: -
V gene: TRBV9
clone size: -
CDR3 DNA: TGTGCCAGCAGCGTAGCGGCGAAGAATGAGCAGTTCTTC
CDR3 protein: CASSVAAKNEQFF

J gene: TRBJ2-5
D gene: -
V gene: TRBV23-1
clone size: few
CDR3 DNA: TGCGCCAGCAGTCCCCAGCGAAGGGACCAAGAGACCCAGTACTTC
CDR3 protein: CASSPQRRDQETQYF

J gene: TRBJ2-5
D gene: TRBD2
V gene: TRBV20-1
clone size: few
CDR3 DNA: TGCAGTGCTGTGGTGGGGGGGAGCGTCACCCAGTACTTC
CDR3 protein: CSAVVGGSVTQYF

J gene: TRBJ2-1
D gene: -
V gene: TRBV20-1
clone size: few
CDR3 DNA: TGCAGTGCTAGGGGGCAGGGAAGCTCCTACAATGAGCAGTTCTTC
CDR3 protein: CSARGQGSSYNEQFF

J gene: TRBJ1-5
D gene: -
V gene: TRBV3-1
clone size: few
CDR3 DNA: TGTGCCAGCAGCCTCCACAGGGACGACAATCAGCCCCAGCATTTT
CDR3 protein: CASSLHRDDNQPQHF

J gene: TRBJ1-5
D gene: -
V gene: TRBV20-1
clone size: -
CDR3 DNA: TGCAGTGCTAGACCCAGGGACGATCAGCCCCAGCATTTT
CDR3 protein: CSARPRDDQPQHF

J gene: TRBJ2-3
D gene: -
V gene: TRBV20-1
clone size: -
CDR3 DNA: TGCAGTGCTGAACTTCGCACAGATACGCAGTATTTT
CDR3 protein: CSAELRTDTQYF

J gene: TRBJ2-7
D gene: -
V gene: TRBV20-1
clone size: -
CDR3 DNA: TGCAGTGCTAGAGATCCTAATTGGTACGAGCAGTACTTC
CDR3 protein: CSARDPNWYEQYF

J gene: TRBJ2-3
D gene: TRBD2
V gene: TRBV2
clone size: -
CDR3 DNA: TGTGCCACCGGACTAGCCCGCACAGATACGCAGTATTTT
CDR3 protein: CATGLARTDTQYF

J gene: TRBJ2-7
D gene: -
V gene: TRBV6-5
clone size: -
CDR3 DNA: TGTGCCAGCAGGCCTTACTACGAGCAGTACTTC
CDR3 protein: CASRPYYEQYF

J gene: TRBJ2-1
D gene: -
V gene: TRBV20-1
clone size: -
CDR3 DNA: TGCAGGGGAGGGGGTGGTAGTAGCTCCTACAATGAGCAGTTCTTC
CDR3 protein: CRGGGGSSSYNEQFF

J gene: TRBJ1-3
D gene: TRBD1
V gene: TRBV7-2
clone size: -
CDR3 DNA: TGTGCCAGCAGCCCGGCCTCGACAGGGCACTCTGGAAACACCATATATTTT
CDR3 protein: CASSPASTGHSGNTIYF

J gene: TRBJ2-1
D gene: -
V gene: TRBV9
clone size: -
CDR3 DNA: TGTGCCAGCAGCGTAGTAGAGGGAGACTACAATGAGCAGTTCTTC
CDR3 protein: CASSVVEGDYNEQFF

J gene: TRBJ2-3
D gene: TRBD2
V gene: TRBV20-1
clone size: -
CDR3 DNA: TGCAGTGCTCCGTTGCGGGGGAATACGCAGTATTTT
CDR3 protein: CSAPLRGNTQYF

J gene: TRBJ1-1
D gene: -
V gene: TRBV12-3/TRBV12-4
clone size: few
CDR3 DNA: TGTGCCAGCTCCGCCCTCGCGGGGAACACTGAAGCTTTCTTT
CDR3 protein: CASSALAGNTEAFF

J gene: TRBJ2-5
D gene: -
V gene: TRBV11-3
clone size: -
CDR3 DNA: TGTGCCAGCAGCTTAGTAGGAGGTCACCTGGGTGAGACCCAGTACTTC
CDR3 protein: CASSLVGGHLGETQYF

J gene: TRBJ1-5
D gene: -
V gene: TRBV20-1
clone size: -
CDR3 DNA: TGCAGTGCTAGCATCCAGGGAAATCAGCCCCAGCATTTT
CDR3 protein: CSASIQGNQPQHF

J gene: TRBJ2-5
D gene: -
V gene: TRBV7-7
clone size: -
CDR3 DNA: TGTGCCAGCAGCTTAGGAACCTCCACCTTGGGGGGGACCCAGTACTTC
CDR3 protein: CASSLGTSTLGGTQYF

J gene: TRBJ1-2
D gene: -
V gene: TRBV29-1
clone size: -
CDR3 DNA: TGCAGCGTCCGCCGGGTCCAACTGGGTGGCTACACCTTC
CDR3 protein: CSVRRVQLGGYTF

J gene: TRBJ1-2
D gene: TRBD1
V gene: TRBV20-1
clone size: -
CDR3 DNA: TGCAGTGCTGGCGACAGGGAAAATTATGGCTACACCTTC
CDR3 protein: CSAGDRENYGYTF

J gene: TRBJ1-1
D gene: -
V gene: TRBV12-3/TRBV12-4
clone size: many
CDR3 DNA: TGTGCCAGCGGGTTCAGGCGGAGCACTGAAGCTTTCTTT
CDR3 protein: CASGFRRSTEAFF

J gene: TRBJ2-1
D gene: -
V gene: TRBV9
clone size: many
CDR3 DNA: TGTGCCAGCAGCGTCCGCGGGGCCTACAATGAGCAGTTCTTC
CDR3 protein: CASSVRGAYNEQFF

J gene: TRBJ1-6
D gene: TRBD1
V gene: TRBV20-1
clone size: many
CDR3 DNA: TGCAGTGCTAGGACAGGGCATAATTCACCCCTCCACTTT
CDR3 protein: CSARTGHNSPLHF

J gene: TRBJ2-3
D gene: -
V gene: TRBV7-8
clone size: few
CDR3 DNA: TGTGCCAGCAGCTTTCAAGGGGCATCTGATACGCAGTATTTT
CDR3 protein: CASSFQGASDTQYF

J gene: TRBJ2-1
D gene: -
V gene: TRBV7-6
clone size: -
CDR3 DNA: TGTGCCAGCAGCGGATACAGGTCCGTGAATGAGCAGTTCTTC
CDR3 protein: CASSGYRSVNEQFF

J gene: TRBJ1-6
D gene: -
V gene: TRBV7-9
clone size: -
CDR3 DNA: TGTGCCAGCAGCTACCGGACAAGAAGAAATAATTCACCCCTCCACTTT
CDR3 protein: CASSYRTRRNNSPLHF

J gene: TRBJ1-2
D gene: -
V gene: TRBV9
clone size: -
CDR3 DNA: TGTGCCAGCAGCGTAGAGGTAGACCCCTATGGCTACACCTTC
CDR3 protein: CASSVEVDPYGYTF

J gene: TRBJ1-6
D gene: -
V gene: TRBV6-5
clone size: few
CDR3 DNA: TGTGCCAGCAGTTACTCATGGGGCGCGAATTCACCCCTCCACTTT
CDR3 protein: CASSYSWGANSPLHF

J gene: TRBJ2-1
D gene: -
V gene: TRBV20-1
clone size: -
CDR3 DNA: TGCAGTGCTATCCTTCGTTACAATGAGCAGTTCTTC
CDR3 protein: CSAILRYNEQFF

J gene: TRBJ2-7
D gene: TRBD1
V gene: TRBV7-2
clone size: few
CDR3 DNA: TGTGCCAGCAGCCACCGGGACAGGGTGTCCCCCTACGAGCAGTACTTC
CDR3 protein: CASSHRDRVSPYEQYF

J gene: TRBJ2-1
D gene: -
V gene: TRBV20-1
clone size: -
CDR3 DNA: TGCAGTGCTACTCGGGGGGCCGCCTACAATGAGCAGTTCTTC
CDR3 protein: CSATRGAAYNEQFF

J gene: TRBJ2-1
D gene: TRBD2
V gene: TRBV20-1
clone size: few
CDR3 DNA: TGCAGTGCTTATGACAGCGGGGGGGCCGGCTACAATGAGCAGTTCTTC
CDR3 protein: CSAYDSGGAGYNEQFF

J gene: TRBJ2-4
D gene: -
V gene: TRBV5-8
clone size: -
CDR3 DNA: TGTGCCATCAGCCCCGGGATCCTCTGGGGGAACATTCAGTACTTC
CDR3 protein: CAISPGILWGNIQYF

J gene: TRBJ2-1
D gene: -
V gene: TRBV10-2
clone size: -
CDR3 DNA: TGCGCCAGCAGCAGAGGCAACAATGAGCAGTTCTTC
CDR3 protein: CASSRGNNEQFF

J gene: TRBJ2-5
D gene: TRBD1
V gene: TRBV5-1
clone size: -
CDR3 DNA: TGCGCCAGCAGCACGACAGGGGAGGTTGGAGAGACCCAGTACTTC
CDR3 protein: CASSTTGEVGETQYF

J gene: TRBJ2-4
D gene: -
V gene: TRBV20-1
clone size: -
CDR3 DNA: TGCAGTGCGACCCTGGGCGGGATAGCCAAAAACATTCAGTACTTC
CDR3 protein: CSATLGGIAKNIQYF

J gene: TRBJ2-5
D gene: TRBD1
V gene: TRBV20-1
clone size: -
CDR3 DNA: TGCAGTGCTGACAGGGGAGTGGAAGAGACCCAGTACTTC
CDR3 protein: CSADRGVEETQYF

J gene: TRBJ1-2
D gene: -
V gene: TRBV20-1
clone size: -
CDR3 DNA: TGCAGTGCCATCCAGGGATTTAGTGGCTACACCTTC
CDR3 protein: CSAIQGFSGYTF

J gene: TRBJ2-3
D gene: -
V gene: TRBV12-3/TRBV12-4
clone size: few
CDR3 DNA: TGTGCCAGCAGTTTAACTAGCAAGGATACGCAGTATTTT
CDR3 protein: CASSLTSKDTQYF

J gene: TRBJ1-4
D gene: -
V gene: TRBV7-6
clone size: few
CDR3 DNA: TGTGCCAGCAGCTCACAGGCAACTAATGAAAAACTGTTTTTT
CDR3 protein: CASSSQATNEKLFF

J gene: TRBJ2-5
D gene: -
V gene: TRBV7-9
clone size: -
CDR3 DNA: TGTGCCAGCAGCGGAGGGGGCTCGGAGACCCAGTACTTC
CDR3 protein: CASSGGGSETQYF

J gene: TRBJ1-1
D gene: -
V gene: TRBV5-1
clone size: few
CDR3 DNA: TGCGCCAGCAGACAAACAGGGTACACTGAAGCTTTCTTT
CDR3 protein: CASRQTGYTEAFF

J gene: TRBJ2-1
D gene: -
V gene: TRBV29-1
clone size: many
CDR3 DNA: TGCAGCGTTGAAGATGGGGGGGCCGGATCCTACAATGAGCAGTTCTTC
CDR3 protein: CSVEDGGAGSYNEQFF

J gene: TRBJ2-7
D gene: -
V gene: TRBV29-1
clone size: few
CDR3 DNA: TGCAGCGCTAAGACAGCGGCGTACGAGCAGTACTTC
CDR3 protein: CSAKTAAYEQYF

J gene: TRBJ1-1
D gene: -
V gene: TRBV10-1
clone size: few
CDR3 DNA: TGCGCCAGCAGTGAGTCAGGATGGGGCACTGAAGCTTTCTTT
CDR3 protein: CASSESGWGTEAFF

J gene: TRBJ1-2
D gene: -
V gene: TRBV6-1
clone size: many
CDR3 DNA: TGTGCCAGCAGTGAAGCAGAAATCTATGGCTACACCTTC
CDR3 protein: CASSEAEIYGYTF

J gene: TRBJ2-7
D gene: TRBD2
V gene: TRBV5-1
clone size: few
CDR3 DNA: TGCGCCAGCAGCCCCCGCAGCGGGAGAGACGAGCAGTACTTC
CDR3 protein: CASSPRSGRDEQYF

J gene: TRBJ2-7
D gene: -
V gene: TRBV12-3/TRBV12-4
clone size: -
CDR3 DNA: TGTGCCAGCAGTTTACACAGGGCCGAGCAGTACTTC
CDR3 protein: CASSLHRAEQYF

J gene: TRBJ2-3
D gene: TRBD2
V gene: TRBV11-2
clone size: -
CDR3 DNA: TGTGCCAGCAGCTTGGGGGGGGGGTCCGGGACGCAGTATTTT
CDR3 protein: CASSLGGGSGTQYF

J gene: TRBJ2-3
D gene: -
V gene: TRBV6-4
clone size: few
CDR3 DNA: TGTGCCAGCAGTGTATCAACAGGGACAGATACGCAGTATTTT
CDR3 protein: CASSVSTGTDTQYF

J gene: TRBJ2-1
D gene: -
V gene: TRBV20-1
clone size: -
CDR3 DNA: TGCAGTCCCCTGAGAGGGTATGAGCAGTTCTTC
CDR3 protein: CSPLRGYEQFF

J gene: TRBJ2-7
D gene: -
V gene: TRBV12-3/TRBV12-4
clone size: few
CDR3 DNA: TGTGCCAGCAGCCGCCGCGCGTCCTACGAGCAGTACTTC
CDR3 protein: CASSRRASYEQYF